The source of this T cell receptor (beta chain) is a study of CD8+CD57+ T cells in acquired aplastic anemia. The sample holds a few counts of this clonotype. The authors sequenced patients whose flow cytometry had shown CD8+CD57+ cell expansion. Template material for TCR beta VDJ and CDR3 profiling consisted of genomic DNA. TCRdb reprocessed the reads via MiXCR and lists one record per CDR3 protein. Among over 250,000 distinct CDR3 sequences listed, approximately 57% were seen once. CDR1 and CDR2 (germline): SGHTA, FQGTGA. CDR3 length: 17 amino acids. V lost 3 bases to trimming and J lost 2 bases; unmatched junction nucleotides: 10.

The chain has TRBV7-3 and TRBJ2-7; 10 nucleotides line up with TRBD1. Sequences were obtained from sorted CD4+, CD8+, or CD8+CD57+ T cells (not recorded which) from PBMCs. The receptor was derived from a human donor with aplastic anemia. The CDR3 region is CASSFYPGQGIAYEQYF. The CDR3 DNA reads as TGTGCCAGCAGCTTTTATCCGGGACAGGGGATCGCCTACGAGCAGTACTTC.